Below are 3 T cell receptor beta chains sequenced from a single sample in a study of blood T cell repertoires in COVID-19 (dated by TCRdb to the early 2020s). The library was generated by the immunoSEQ multiplex PCR assay. The source is immuneACCESS, and TCRdb retained only in-frame sequences with V and J called. Part of the clones is not carried over; for the studies checked, unresolved V genes explain less than half of this, and the remainder is unexplained. The table for this sample lists about 270,000 clones; roughly nine tenths of them were counted only once. Together, the top ten hold less than 2.5% of the sample. The sample taken for sequencing was PBMCs or T cells enriched from blood (not recorded which). The receptors were sampled from a woman under 30 who had recovered from COVID-19.

The rearrangement uses TRBV9 and TRBJ1-2; tentative D call: TRBD1 (6 bases). Trimming shortened V by 0 bases and J by 6 bases, and 15 bases separated the two germline ends. The CDR3 loop spans 15 amino acids. Per germline, CDR1 SGDLS and CDR2 YYNGEE. The CDR3 DNA sequence: TGTGCCAGCAGCGTAGGCCCCACAGGGTACGATGGCTACACCTTC. It is translated as CASSVGPTGYDGYTF. The full variable domain, with the rest looked up from reference TRBV9 and TRBJ1-2, is DSGVTQTPKHLITATGQRVTLRCSPRSGDLSVYWYQQSLDQGLQFLIQYYNGEERAKGNILERFSAQQFPDLHSELNLSSLELGDSALYFCASSVGPTGYDGYTFGSGTRLTVV.

V is TRBV30 and J is TRBJ1-5, with a tentative D call TRBD1 (6 bases). Looked up from germline, CDR1 is GTSNPN and CDR2 is SVGIG (reference sequence). This CDR3 is 14 amino acids long. V was clipped by 0 bases and J by 5 bases, with 11 bases between them. The CDR3 region has the DNA TGTGCCTGGAGTGTAGACAGGCAGGATCAGCCCCAGCATTTT. This gives the protein CAWSVDRQDQPQHF.

V and J are TRBV7-9 and TRBJ2-5, with 10 bases that match TRBD1. Germline values: CDR1 SEHNR, CDR2 FQNEAQ (reference sequence). The CDR3 extends over 15 amino acids. Unmatched junction bases numbered 1, after V lost 1 base and J lost 2 bases. This CDR3 is CASSLGDRGQETQYF. For the CDR3, the DNA is TGTGCCAGCAGCTTAGGGGACAGGGGACAAGAGACCCAGTACTTC. Full variable domain (rest looked up from reference TRBV7-9 and TRBJ2-5): DTGVSQNPRHKITKRGQNVTFRCDPISEHNRLYWYRQTLGQGPEFLTYFQNEAQLEKSRLLSDRFSAERPKGSFSTLEIQRTEQGDSAMYLCASSLGDRGQETQYFGPGTRLLVL.